This T cell receptor (beta chain) was retrieved from a study of T-cell memory formation after mild COVID-19. Study at large: TCR clusters largely stayed donor specific. Study results and caveats: Later expanders leaned toward CD4+, whereas clones contracting from day 15 to 85 were balanced CD4/CD8. Contracting CD4+ clones sat mainly in CM and EM; CD8+ in EMRA. Memory sampled before infection contained some responding clones, suggesting cross-reactive memory joined.

A note on this clonotype: The antigen is undetermined.

TCRdb re-called the 5' RACE reads through MiXCR, storing one row per CDR3 protein. In the table there are about 130,000 distinct CDR3 sequences, approximately 26% of which are singletons. Trimming removed 4 bases from V and 3 bases from J, with 22 bases in between. The CDR3 consists of 18 residues. Per germline, CDR1 MGHRA and CDR2 YSYEKL. Sequenced sample: PBMCs or a T cell subset sorted from them (not recorded which). This chain connects TRBV4-1 to TRBJ2-1; tentatively, D is TRBD2 (6 bases). This TCR derives from an adult woman who had mild COVID-19 (a few samples of this study predate the infection). Cell type and time point are not known. CDR3 nucleotide sequence: TGCGCCAGCAGCCCCCTGACACTAGATAGCGGCCACTACAATGAGCAGTTCTTC. This translates into CASSPLTLDSGHYNEQFF.